This T cell receptor beta chain stems from a study of T-cell reconstitution after alpha-beta-depleted transplantation in children. Unique molecular identifiers were incorporated into the prepared TCRbeta library. Each CDR3 protein gets one entry after TCRdb re-called the PCR reads with MiXCR. The table has 500,000 to 650,000 distinct CDR3 sequences, 13% seen once. The study's findings and limits: Some patients owed their high day-60 TCRbeta diversity to surviving recipient T cells and thymic progenitors. After transplant, at about two months, alpha-beta T cells were reportedly derived from several hundred expanded graft clones. A year post-transplant, T-cell counts and diversity derived mostly from newly produced T cells.

This clonotype has ten or more counts. Its antigen is currently unknown. The receptor was isolated from a male patient between 5 and 17 years old who had a stem cell transplant for acute myeloid leukemia, so the T cells may come from the graft donor. The material was PBMCs, mostly from graft donor cells, obtained 360 days after TCRalphabeta/CD19-depleted stem cell transplant.

The CDR3 loop reads CASSIWHGSPYEQYF. CDR3 nucleotides: TGTGCCAGCAGTATCTGGCACGGCAGCCCCTACGAGCAGTACTTC. The rearrangement joins TRBV28 to TRBJ2-7; D gene unclear. The CDR3 contains 15 residues. Germline CDR1 MDHEN, CDR2 SYDVKM. V was trimmed by 5 bases and J by 2 bases, leaving 16 bases between them.